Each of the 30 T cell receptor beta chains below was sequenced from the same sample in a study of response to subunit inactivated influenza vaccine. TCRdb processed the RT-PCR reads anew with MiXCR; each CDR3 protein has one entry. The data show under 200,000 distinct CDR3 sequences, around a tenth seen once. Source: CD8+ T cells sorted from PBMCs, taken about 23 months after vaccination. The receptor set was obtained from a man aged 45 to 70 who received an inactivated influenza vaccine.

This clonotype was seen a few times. CDR3 amino acids: CASSSSGGAIDTQYF. The CDR3 coding sequence is TGTGCCAGCAGCTCTAGCGGGGGGGCCATAGATACGCAGTATTTT. The chain joins TRBV11-1 to TRBJ2-3; the match to TRBD2 covers 12 bases. The length of the CDR3 is 15 residues. Germline V gene data show CDR1 as SGHAT and CDR2 as FQDESV (reference sequence). The J segment lost 5 bases and the V segment lost 4 bases, leaving 4 bases of the junction unmatched. Using reference TRBV11-1 and TRBJ2-3 for the parts outside the CDR3, the full variable domain is EAEVAQSPRYKITEKSQAVAFWCDPISGHATLYWYRQILGQGPELLVQFQDESVVDDSQLPKDRFSAERLKGVDSTLKIQPAELGDSAMYLCASSSSGGAIDTQYFGPGTRLTVL.

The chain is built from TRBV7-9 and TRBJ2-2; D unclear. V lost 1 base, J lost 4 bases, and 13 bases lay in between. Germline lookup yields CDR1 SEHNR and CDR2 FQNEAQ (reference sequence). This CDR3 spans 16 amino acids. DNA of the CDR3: TGTGCCAGCAGCTTAGAGGTAGCCACGGGCACCGGGGAGCTGTTTTTT. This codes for CASSLEVATGTGELFF.

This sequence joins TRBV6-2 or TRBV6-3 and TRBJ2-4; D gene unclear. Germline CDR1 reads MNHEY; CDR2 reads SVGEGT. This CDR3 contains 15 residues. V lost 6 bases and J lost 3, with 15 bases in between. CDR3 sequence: CASRARTPLKNIQYF. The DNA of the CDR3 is TGTGCCAGCAGAGCGAGGACCCCCCTCAAAAACATTCAGTACTTC.

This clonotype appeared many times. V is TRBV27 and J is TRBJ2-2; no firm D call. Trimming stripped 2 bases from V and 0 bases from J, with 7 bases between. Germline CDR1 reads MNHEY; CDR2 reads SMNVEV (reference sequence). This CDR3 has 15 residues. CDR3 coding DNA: TGTGCCAGCAGTTTACTAGTAGCGAACACCGGGGAGCTGTTTTTT. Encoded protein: CASSLLVANTGELFF.

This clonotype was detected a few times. The CDR3 DNA is TGCAGTGCTAGAGATTCCCTCTACTACGAGCAGTACTTC. Translating gives CSARDSLYYEQYF. The chain couples TRBV20-1 to TRBJ2-7; D gene ambiguous. The CDR3 has 13 amino acids. V dropped 0 bases and J dropped 3 bases, with 9 bases sitting between them. Germline values: CDR1 DFQATT, CDR2 SNEGSKA (reference sequence).

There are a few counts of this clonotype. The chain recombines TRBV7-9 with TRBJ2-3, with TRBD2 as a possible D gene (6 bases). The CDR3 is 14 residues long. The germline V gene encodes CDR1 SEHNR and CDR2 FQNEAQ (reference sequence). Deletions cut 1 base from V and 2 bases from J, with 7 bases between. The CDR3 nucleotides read TGTGCCAGCAGCTTAGGGACTAACACAGATACGCAGTATTTT. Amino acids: CASSLGTNTDTQYF. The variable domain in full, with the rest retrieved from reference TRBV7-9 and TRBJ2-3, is DTGVSQNPRHKITKRGQNVTFRCDPISEHNRLYWYRQTLGQGPEFLTYFQNEAQLEKSRLLSDRFSAERPKGSFSTLEIQRTEQGDSAMYLCASSLGTNTDTQYFGPGTRLTVL.

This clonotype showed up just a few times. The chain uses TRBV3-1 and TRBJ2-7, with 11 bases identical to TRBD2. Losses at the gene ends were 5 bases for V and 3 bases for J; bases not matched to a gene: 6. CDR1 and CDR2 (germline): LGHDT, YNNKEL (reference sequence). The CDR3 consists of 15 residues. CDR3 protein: CASSDSGRAFYEQYF. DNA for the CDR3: TGTGCCAGCAGCGATAGCGGGAGGGCCTTCTACGAGCAGTACTTC.

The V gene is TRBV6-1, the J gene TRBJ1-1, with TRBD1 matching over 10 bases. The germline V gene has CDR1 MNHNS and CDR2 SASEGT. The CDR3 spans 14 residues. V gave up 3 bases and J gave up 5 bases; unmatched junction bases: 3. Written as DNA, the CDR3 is TGTGCCAGCAGTGAGACAGGGGGCGCGACTGAAGCTTTCTTT. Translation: CASSETGGATEAFF.

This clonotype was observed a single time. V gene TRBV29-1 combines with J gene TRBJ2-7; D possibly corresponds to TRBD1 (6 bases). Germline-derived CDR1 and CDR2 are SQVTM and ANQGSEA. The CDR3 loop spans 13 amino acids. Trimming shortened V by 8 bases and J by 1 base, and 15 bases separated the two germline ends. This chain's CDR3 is CSIRQARSYEQYF. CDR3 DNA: TGCAGCATAAGACAGGCTAGATCCTACGAGCAGTACTTC.

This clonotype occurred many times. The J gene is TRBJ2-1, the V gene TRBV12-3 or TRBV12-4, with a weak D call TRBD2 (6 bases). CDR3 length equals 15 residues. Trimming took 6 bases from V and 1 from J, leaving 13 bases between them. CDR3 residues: CASSPVGGSYNEQFF. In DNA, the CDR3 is TGTGCCAGCAGCCCAGTCGGGGGATCCTACAATGAGCAGTTCTTC.

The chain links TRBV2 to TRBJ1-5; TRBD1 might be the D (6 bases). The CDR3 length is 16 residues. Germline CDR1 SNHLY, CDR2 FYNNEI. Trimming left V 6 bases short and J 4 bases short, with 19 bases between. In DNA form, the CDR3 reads TGTGCCAGCAGCCCCGAGGCGGGGGGCAAGAATCAGCCCCAGCATTTT. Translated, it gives CASSPEAGGKNQPQHF.

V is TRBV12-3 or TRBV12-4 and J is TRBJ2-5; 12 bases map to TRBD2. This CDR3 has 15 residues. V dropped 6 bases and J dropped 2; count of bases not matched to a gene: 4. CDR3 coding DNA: TGTGCCAGCAGGCCACTAGCGGGGGGACAAGAGACCCAGTACTTC. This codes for CASRPLAGGQETQYF.

This CDR3 is CASSLQGWTDTQYF. The CDR3 DNA sequence: TGTGCCAGCAGTTTACAGGGTTGGACAGATACGCAGTATTTT. The V gene is TRBV12-3 or TRBV12-4, the J gene TRBJ2-3; D perhaps matches TRBD1 (5 bases). CDR3 length: 14 amino acids. Trimming removed 2 bases at V and 3 bases at J, with 9 bases between.

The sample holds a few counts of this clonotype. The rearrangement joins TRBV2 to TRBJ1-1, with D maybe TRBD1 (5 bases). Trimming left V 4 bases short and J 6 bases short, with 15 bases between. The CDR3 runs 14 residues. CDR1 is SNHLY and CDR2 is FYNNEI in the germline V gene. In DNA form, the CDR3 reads TGTGCCAGCAGTGGGGCGGGGGACTTCGCTGAAGCTTTCTTT. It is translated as CASSGAGDFAEAFF.

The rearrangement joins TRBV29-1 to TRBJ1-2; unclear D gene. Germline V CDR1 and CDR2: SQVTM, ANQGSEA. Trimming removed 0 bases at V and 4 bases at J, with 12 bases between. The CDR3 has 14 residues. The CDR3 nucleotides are TGCAGCGTTGAAGATCAATCCAGAGCCTATGGCTACACCTTC. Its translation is CSVEDQSRAYGYTF.

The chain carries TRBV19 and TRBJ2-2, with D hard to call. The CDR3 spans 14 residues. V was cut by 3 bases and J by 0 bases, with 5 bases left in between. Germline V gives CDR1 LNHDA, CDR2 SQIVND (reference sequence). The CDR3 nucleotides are TGTGCCAGTAGTATTTCTACGAACACCGGGGAGCTGTTTTTT. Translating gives CASSISTNTGELFF. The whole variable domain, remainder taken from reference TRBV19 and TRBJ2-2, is DGGITQSPKYLFRKEGQNVTLSCEQNLNHDAMYWYRQDPGQGLRLIYYSQIVNDFQKGDIAEGYSVSREKKESFPLTVTSAQKNPTAFYLCASSISTNTGELFFGEGSRLTVL.

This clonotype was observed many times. DNA for the CDR3: TGTGCCAGCAGTTCCCCCACTGCAGGGAGCTCCTACAATGAGCAGTTCTTC. It encodes CASSSPTAGSSYNEQFF. This rearrangement joins TRBV12-3 or TRBV12-4 to TRBJ2-1; D might be TRBD1 or TRBD2, each matching 5 bases. Trimming left V 4 bases short and J 0 bases short, with 16 bases between. This CDR3 comprises 17 residues.

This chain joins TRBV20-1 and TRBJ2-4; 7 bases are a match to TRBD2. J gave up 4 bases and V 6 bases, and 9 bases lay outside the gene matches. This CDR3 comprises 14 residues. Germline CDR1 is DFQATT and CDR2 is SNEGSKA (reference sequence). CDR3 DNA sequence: TGCAGTGCCCTAACTGGACTAGATAAAAACATTCAGTACTTC. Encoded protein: CSALTGLDKNIQYF.

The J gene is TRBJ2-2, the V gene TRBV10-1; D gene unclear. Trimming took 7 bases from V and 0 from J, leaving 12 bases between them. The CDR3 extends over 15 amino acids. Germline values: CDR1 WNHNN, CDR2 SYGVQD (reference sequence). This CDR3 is CASTATQANTGELFF. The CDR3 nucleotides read TGCGCCAGCACAGCCACCCAGGCGAACACCGGGGAGCTGTTTTTT.

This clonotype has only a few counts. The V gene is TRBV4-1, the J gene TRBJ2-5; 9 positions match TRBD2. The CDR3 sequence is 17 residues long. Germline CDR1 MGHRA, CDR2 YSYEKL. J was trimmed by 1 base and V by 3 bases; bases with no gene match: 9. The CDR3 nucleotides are TGCGCCAGCAGCCAGATGACTGGCGGGGGGGCCCAAGAGACCCAGTACTTC. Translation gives CASSQMTGGGAQETQYF.

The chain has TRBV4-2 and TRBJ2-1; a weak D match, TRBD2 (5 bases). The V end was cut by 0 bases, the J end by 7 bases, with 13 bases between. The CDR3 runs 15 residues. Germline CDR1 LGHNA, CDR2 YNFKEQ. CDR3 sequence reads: CASSQDISARNEQFF. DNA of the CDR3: TGTGCCAGCAGCCAAGATATTAGCGCCAGGAATGAGCAGTTCTTC.

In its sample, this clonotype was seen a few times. The CDR3 sequence: CASSPEGETQYF. The CDR3 bases are TGTGCCAGCAGTCCCGAGGGAGAGACCCAGTACTTC. The genes are TRBV12-3 or TRBV12-4 and TRBJ2-5, with D possibly matching TRBD2 (5 bases). V dropped 5 bases and J dropped 4 bases, with 8 bases sitting between them. The CDR3 covers 12 residues.

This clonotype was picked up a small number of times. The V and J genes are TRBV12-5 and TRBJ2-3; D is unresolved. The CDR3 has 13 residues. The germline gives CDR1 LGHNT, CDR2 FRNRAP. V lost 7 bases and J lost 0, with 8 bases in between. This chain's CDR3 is CASARLSTDTQYF. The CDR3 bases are TGTGCTAGTGCTAGGCTTAGCACAGATACGCAGTATTTT.

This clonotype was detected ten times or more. The CDR3 loop reads CATNSGASTDTQYF. CDR3 DNA: TGTGCCACCAATAGCGGTGCTAGCACAGATACGCAGTATTTT. The chain employs TRBV12-3 or TRBV12-4 and TRBJ2-3; D might be TRBD2 (6 bases). Trimming shortened V by 10 bases and J by 0 bases, and 14 bases separated the two germline ends. The CDR3 sequence is 14 residues long.

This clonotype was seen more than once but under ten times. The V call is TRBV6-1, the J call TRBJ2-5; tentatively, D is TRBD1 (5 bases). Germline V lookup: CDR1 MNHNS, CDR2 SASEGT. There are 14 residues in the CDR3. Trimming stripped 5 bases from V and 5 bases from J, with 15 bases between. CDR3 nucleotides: TGTGCCAGCAGTAGGGGCAGAATGGAGGAGACCCAGTACTTC. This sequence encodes CASSRGRMEETQYF.

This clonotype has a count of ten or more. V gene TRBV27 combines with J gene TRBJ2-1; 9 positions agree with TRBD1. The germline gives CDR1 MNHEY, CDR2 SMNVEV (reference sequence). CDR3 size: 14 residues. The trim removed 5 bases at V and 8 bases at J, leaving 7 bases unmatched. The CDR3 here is CASSIRTGVHEQFF. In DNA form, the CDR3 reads TGTGCCAGCAGTATCAGGACAGGGGTGCATGAGCAGTTCTTC.

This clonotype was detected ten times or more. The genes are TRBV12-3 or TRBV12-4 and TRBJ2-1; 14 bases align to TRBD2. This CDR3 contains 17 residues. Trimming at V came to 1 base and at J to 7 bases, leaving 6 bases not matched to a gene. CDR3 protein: CASSLDGTSGSRNEQFF. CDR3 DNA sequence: TGTGCCAGCAGTTTAGACGGGACTAGCGGGAGTAGGAATGAGCAGTTCTTC.

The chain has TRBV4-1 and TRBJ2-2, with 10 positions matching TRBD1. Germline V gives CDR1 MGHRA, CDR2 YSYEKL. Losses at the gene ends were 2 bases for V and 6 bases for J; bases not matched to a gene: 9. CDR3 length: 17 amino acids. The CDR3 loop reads CASSQPTGGFNPGELFF. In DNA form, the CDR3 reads TGCGCCAGCAGCCAACCGACAGGGGGCTTTAATCCCGGGGAGCTGTTTTTT.

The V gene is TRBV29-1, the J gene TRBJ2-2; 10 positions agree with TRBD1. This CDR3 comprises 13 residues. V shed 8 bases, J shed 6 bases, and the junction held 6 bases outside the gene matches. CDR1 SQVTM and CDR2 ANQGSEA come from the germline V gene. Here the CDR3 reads CSIRTGGAGELFF. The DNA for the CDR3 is TGCAGCATCAGGACAGGGGGGGCCGGGGAGCTGTTTTTT.

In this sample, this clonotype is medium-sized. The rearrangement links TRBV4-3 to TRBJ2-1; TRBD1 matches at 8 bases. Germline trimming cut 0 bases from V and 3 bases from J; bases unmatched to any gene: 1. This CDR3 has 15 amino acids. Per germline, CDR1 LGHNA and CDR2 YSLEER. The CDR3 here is CASSQDRGLYNEQFF. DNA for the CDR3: TGCGCCAGCAGCCAAGACAGGGGGCTCTACAATGAGCAGTTCTTC.